A selection of T cell receptor beta chains follows, all from one sample in a study of control samples from healthy donors and cancer patients. Libraries were prepared by immunoSEQ multiplex PCR; TCRdb keeps only in-frame clonotypes and omits some of them. Of more than 110,000 clones in the sample, about 88% were seen once. The sequenced sample was blood. The origin of the receptors is a woman under 40 in good health. Each CDR3 is given with its conserved first and last residue. A D gene is named only where the DNA matches it firmly. Size is omitted from some rows. Given values are once, few, many or a class for expanded clones.

v_gene	d_gene	j_gene	abundance	CDR3aa	CDR3nt
TRBV19	NA	TRBJ2-2	NA	CASSSRVNTGELFF	TGTGCCAGTAGCTCCAGGGTCAACACCGGGGAGCTGTTTTTT
TRBV7-8	NA	TRBJ1-2	NA	CASSLVGIRSPYGYTF	TGTGCCAGCAGCTTAGTCGGTATAAGATCCCCATATGGCTACACCTTC
TRBV19	NA	TRBJ1-3	NA	CASSTRSSIADSSGNTIYF	TGTGCCAGTAGCACACGGTCCTCAATCGCTGACAGCTCTGGAAACACCATATATTTT
TRBV21-1	NA	TRBJ2-2	NA	CASSKAGIGRNTGELFF	TGTGCCAGCAGCAAAGCAGGAATAGGGAGAAACACCGGGGAGCTGTTTTTT
TRBV7-3	NA	TRBJ1-4	NA	CASSPGQGEKLFF	TGTGCCAGCAGCCCCGGACAAGGTGAAAAACTGTTTTTT
TRBV5-6	TRBD2	TRBJ2-1	NA	CASSLLGLEGSSYNEQFF	TGTGCCAGCAGCTTACTGGGACTAGAGGGTTCGTCCTACAATGAGCAGTTCTTC
TRBV12-5	NA	TRBJ2-3	once	CASRGVGTDTQYF	TGTGCTAGTAGGGGGGTGGGCACAGATACGCAGTATTTT
TRBV6-5	NA	TRBJ2-4	NA	CASGSALAKNIQYF	TGTGCCAGCGGCTCTGCGTTAGCCAAAAACATTCAGTACTTC
TRBV21-1	NA	TRBJ2-3	NA	CASSTRVVLAGVGDTQYF	TGTGCCAGCAGCACCCGAGTCGTACTAGCGGGAGTGGGGGATACGCAGTATTTT
TRBV3-1/TRBV3-2	NA	TRBJ1-4	NA	CASSQIPVEKLFF	TGTGCCAGCAGCCAAATCCCAGTCGAGAAACTGTTTTTT
TRBV15	NA	TRBJ2-5	NA	CATKEAAQETQYF	TGTGCCACCAAAGAGGCAGCCCAAGAGACCCAGTACTTC
TRBV5-1	TRBD2	TRBJ2-1	NA	CASSWGLAGADEQFF	TGCGCCAGCAGCTGGGGACTAGCGGGAGCCGATGAGCAGTTCTTC
TRBV6-1	TRBD2	TRBJ2-4	NA	CASSELVLALDF	TGTGCCAGCAGTGAGTTGGTACTAGCGCTGGACTTC
TRBV30	NA	TRBJ2-7	NA	CAWSVPYEQYF	TGTGCCTGGAGTGTGCCCTACGAGCAGTACTTC
TRBV30	NA	TRBJ2-5	NA	CAWSVSGETQYF	TGTGCCTGGAGTGTTAGTGGAGAGACCCAGTACTTC
TRBV25-1	NA	TRBJ2-2	NA	CASRNGETGELFF	TGTGCCAGCAGGAACGGGGAGACCGGGGAGCTGTTTTTT
TRBV10-3	NA	TRBJ1-6	NA	CAISDGKVNSPLHF	TGTGCCATCAGTGACGGGAAAGTAAATTCACCCCTCCACTTT
TRBV7-3	TRBD2	TRBJ2-1	once	CASSWRGSSYNEQFF	TGTGCCAGCAGCTGGCGGGGGAGCTCCTACAATGAGCAGTTCTTC
TRBV18	TRBD1	TRBJ2-1	NA	CASQQGAGGNEQFF	TGTGCCAGCCAACAGGGGGCAGGGGGTAATGAGCAGTTCTTC
TRBV7-7	NA	TRBJ1-1	NA	CASSLASGTEAFF	TGTGCTAGCAGCTTAGCGTCTGGCACTGAAGCTTTCTTT
TRBV27	TRBD1	TRBJ1-6	NA	CASSYRGRDSPLHF	TGTGCCAGCAGTTACAGGGGAAGGGATTCACCCCTCCACTTT
TRBV6-6	TRBD2	TRBJ2-7	NA	CASRRLAESSYEQYF	TGTGCCAGCAGGCGACTAGCTGAGAGCTCCTACGAGCAGTACTTC
TRBV6-5	TRBD2	TRBJ2-7	few	CATTFRAGGPDEQYF	TGTGCCACCACATTCCGTGCGGGAGGGCCCGACGAGCAGTACTTC
TRBV6-5	TRBD2	TRBJ2-3	NA	CASSSTSGVQYF	TGTGCCAGCAGTTCGACTAGCGGGGTTCAGTATTTT
TRBV2	NA	TRBJ1-5	NA	CASSAGRYGQPQHF	TGTGCCAGCAGTGCGGGCAGGTATGGCCAGCCCCAGCATTTT
TRBV6-1	NA	TRBJ2-1	NA	CASSEFLPSSYNEQFF	TGTGCCAGCAGTGAATTTCTCCCCAGCTCCTACAATGAGCAGTTCTTC
TRBV6-5	NA	TRBJ2-7	once	CASSSQQGSSYEQYF	TGTGCCAGCAGTTCCCAGCAGGGGAGCTCCTACGAGCAGTACTTC